This T cell receptor (beta chain) was found in a study of T cells in Graves' hyperthyroidism and ophthalmopathy. Regarding the study as a whole: In the blood, most expanded thyroid clonotypes above 0.001 appeared as well. A 13 V-J signature model discriminated ophthalmopathy versus stable hyperthyroidism.

TCR beta CDR3 region amplification was performed from RNA transcripts. Researchers ran a first-round RT-PCR on the TCR CDR3 using the HTBI primer set. MiXCR, run by TCRdb on the multiplex PCR reads, gives a single entry per CDR3 protein. The repertoire consists of 130,000 to 150,000 distinct CDR3 sequences, with over 20% occurring once and the leading ten covering around two thirds. The V end lost 2 bases, the J end lost 4 bases, and 15 bases lay between the germline ends. There are 16 residues in the CDR3. The germline CDR1 and CDR2 sequences are SGHTA and FQGNSA. This clonotype was counted ten times or more. Its cognate antigen is unknown. The hyperthyroidism was newly diagnosed and had lasted under 2 months; the patients were aged 18 to 65. Patients having uncontrolled infection, another autoimmune disease, pregnancy or lactation were not included.

The sequencing input was blood. The V and J genes are TRBV7-2 and TRBJ2-1, with D unresolved. The TCR originated in a woman between 50 and 59 years old with Graves' hyperthyroidism that later progressed to Graves' ophthalmopathy. CDR3 bases: TGTGCCAGCAGCTTATCAGCGACCGCATTGTACAATGAGCAGTTCTTC. This sequence encodes CASSLSATALYNEQFF.